This is a list of T cell receptor beta chains from one sample in a study of molecular identifiers for immune sequencing clone quantification. Each CDR3 protein gets one entry after TCRdb re-called the PCR reads with MiXCR. The data contain about 40,000 distinct CDR3 sequences, less than 20% of them seen just once; the ten biggest clones take up more than 0.95%. The material sequenced was naive CD8+ T cells from blood, with Jurkat cell RNA spiked in. These receptors all come from a human donor in good health. Some libraries in this study had Jurkat cell RNA spiked in. The CDR3 runs from the conserved cysteine through the conserved F or W. Fields, in order: CDR3 DNA, CDR3 protein, V gene, D gene, J gene, clone size. A D gene is named only where the DNA matches it firmly. A row's size may be missing; if present it is once, few, many or a size class.

TGTGCCAGCAGCTTAGGCCCGCGGAGCCAAGAGACCCAGTACTTC,CASSLGPRSQETQYF,TRBV13,-,TRBJ2-5,many
TGTGCCAGCAGCCCAGAATTTCTATCCGTGGACACTGAAGCTTTCTTT,CASSPEFLSVDTEAFF,TRBV6-2/TRBV6-3,-,TRBJ1-1,many
TGTGCGAGCAGCCTGTCTTGGGGAGGTGCCTACGAGCAGTACTTC,CASSLSWGGAYEQYF,TRBV5-3,-,TRBJ2-7,-
TGTGCCAGTTTCCCACAACAGGGGGCTTTCACAGATACGCAGTATTTT,CASFPQQGAFTDTQYF,TRBV6-2/TRBV6-3,TRBD1,TRBJ2-3,many
TGCAGTGCTAGAGAGGGGAACTACAATGAGCAGTTCTTC,CSAREGNYNEQFF,TRBV20-1,-,TRBJ2-1,many
TGTGCCAGCAGCCCCGGAGTTCACCCGAATCAGCCCCAGCATTTT,CASSPGVHPNQPQHF,TRBV28,-,TRBJ1-5,many
TGTGCCAGCATCCGGGCGTATCCGGGCCCCCGGGATACGCAGTATTTT,CASIRAYPGPRDTQYF,TRBV6-5,-,TRBJ2-3,many
TGTGCCAGCATTCGGACAGGGGGCAGCACTGAAGCTTTCTTT,CASIRTGGSTEAFF,TRBV6-5,TRBD1,TRBJ1-1,many
TGTGCCAGCAGTGAAGGACAGGGGGCCGAGTTCCCTAGCACAGATACGCAGTATTTT,CASSEGQGAEFPSTDTQYF,TRBV2,TRBD1,TRBJ2-3,many
TGTGCCAGCAGCCCCCTAGCGGGGGGTTACAATGAGCAGTTCTTC,CASSPLAGGYNEQFF,TRBV7-2,TRBD2,TRBJ2-1,many
TGTGCCAGCAGTCAGGACAGGGGGCTTAATGAGCAGTTCTTC,CASSQDRGLNEQFF,TRBV12-3/TRBV12-4,TRBD1,TRBJ2-1,-
TGTGCCAGCAGTGATGGGGACTTCCCGGGGTCCCAGTACTTC,CASSDGDFPGSQYF,TRBV2,-,TRBJ2-5,many
TGTGCCAGCAGCTTCGGGCTACAGGGTCGGACCGGGGAGCTGTTTTTT,CASSFGLQGRTGELFF,TRBV5-3,-,TRBJ2-2,-
TGTGCCAGCAGTTCGGGACAGGGTCATCAGCCCCAGCATTTT,CASSSGQGHQPQHF,TRBV28,TRBD1,TRBJ1-5,many
TGTGCCAGCAGCCCCCGGGACGGAGCAACTAATGAAAAACTGTTTTTT,CASSPRDGATNEKLFF,TRBV7-9,-,TRBJ1-4,many
TGTGCCTGGAGTGGCCTTAATGAGCAGTTCTTC,CAWSGLNEQFF,TRBV30,-,TRBJ2-1,many
TGCGCCAGCAGCCAAGATCAAGCGTCGAACACCGGGGAGCTGTTTTTT,CASSQDQASNTGELFF,TRBV4-3,-,TRBJ2-2,many